These T cell receptor beta chains were read from a single sample in a study of T cell responses to AZD1222 COVID-19 vaccine. Using immunoSEQ multiplex PCR, the repertoire was profiled, and TCRdb retains in-frame clones only, with some absent. The sample holds about 130,000 clones; more than 70% are singletons and the top ten take under 11%. The sample consisted of peripheral blood, taken on day 0 of AZD1222 vaccination. The origin of the receptors is an adult in good health. Both conserved end residues are part of each CDR3. Each record gives: CDR3 DNA, CDR3 protein, D gene, V gene, clone size, J gene. The D gene is left open where the match is weak. Size is omitted from some rows. Given values are once, few, many or a class for expanded clones.

DNA: TGTGCCAGCAGTCCAGCACTTACCGGGGAGCTGTTTTTT; CDR3: CASSPALTGELFF; D: NA; V: TRBV5-4; size: NA; J: TRBJ2-2
DNA: TGTGCCAGCAGCTTATCGGGGCAGGTGAACACTGAAGCTTTCTTT; CDR3: CASSLSGQVNTEAFF; D: NA; V: TRBV11-3; size: NA; J: TRBJ1-1
DNA: TGTGCCAGCAGCTTGGAAAGTGGACCCTACAATGAGCAGTTCTTC; CDR3: CASSLESGPYNEQFF; D: NA; V: TRBV5-4; size: NA; J: TRBJ2-1
DNA: TGTGCCAGTAGTATTGGCGGGAGGGGAACCGGGGAGCTGTTTTTT; CDR3: CASSIGGRGTGELFF; D: TRBD2; V: TRBV19; size: NA; J: TRBJ2-2
DNA: TGTGCCAGCAGTTCCCACAGATTTGAAGCTTTCTTT; CDR3: CASSSHRFEAFF; D: NA; V: TRBV12-3/TRBV12-4; size: NA; J: TRBJ1-1
DNA: TGCAGCGTTGGGGCTAGCGGGTCCTACGAGCAGTACTTC; CDR3: CSVGASGSYEQYF; D: TRBD2; V: TRBV29-1; size: NA; J: TRBJ2-7
DNA: TGTGCCAGCAGCGTCGACGGCAGAAGCGGGACAACTAATGAAAAACTGTTTTTT; CDR3: CASSVDGRSGTTNEKLFF; D: NA; V: TRBV9; size: NA; J: TRBJ1-4
DNA: TGTGCCAGTAGTACAGTCTACGAGCAGTACTTC; CDR3: CASSTVYEQYF; D: NA; V: TRBV28; size: NA; J: TRBJ2-7
DNA: TGTGCCAGTAGTTGGACTAGTAGGGTGTTCTTC; CDR3: CASSWTSRVFF; D: TRBD2; V: TRBV19; size: NA; J: TRBJ2-1
DNA: TGTGCCAGTAGTGCAGGCGGGACAGGGGGCGAAAAACTGTTTTTT; CDR3: CASSAGGTGGEKLFF; D: TRBD1; V: TRBV19; size: NA; J: TRBJ1-4
DNA: TGTGCCAGTAGTATGGCAGGGATCTATAATTCACCCCTCCACTTT; CDR3: CASSMAGIYNSPLHF; D: NA; V: TRBV19; size: NA; J: TRBJ1-6
DNA: TGTGCCAGCAGCTTAGTGGATGAAAAACTGTTTTTT; CDR3: CASSLVDEKLFF; D: NA; V: TRBV7-9; size: NA; J: TRBJ1-4
DNA: TGCAGCGTTGCTGACAGGGGCTCCCTATGGCAGTTCTTC; CDR3: CSVADRGSLWQFF; D: TRBD1; V: TRBV29-1; size: NA; J: TRBJ2-1
DNA: TGTGCCAGTAGTGGGGGCACCCCCGGGGAGCTGTTTTTT; CDR3: CASSGGTPGELFF; D: NA; V: TRBV19; size: NA; J: TRBJ2-2
DNA: TGTGCCAGCAGCGCGGCAGTGGGGGAGGCTGAAGCTTTCTTT; CDR3: CASSAAVGEAEAFF; D: NA; V: TRBV9; size: NA; J: TRBJ1-1
DNA: TGTGCCAGCAGTTACAGGGAGCGAAACACTGAAGCTTTCTTT; CDR3: CASSYRERNTEAFF; D: NA; V: TRBV6-6; size: NA; J: TRBJ1-1
DNA: TGTGCCAGCAGTGAAGACAGGGTGAACGGGGAGCTGTTTTTT; CDR3: CASSEDRVNGELFF; D: TRBD1; V: TRBV25-1; size: NA; J: TRBJ2-2
DNA: TGCGCCAGCAGCCAAGATCCCGCCGGGACACCTAACTATGGCTACACCTTC; CDR3: CASSQDPAGTPNYGYTF; D: NA; V: TRBV4-3; size: NA; J: TRBJ1-2
DNA: TGTGCCAGCAGAGGGGACAGGGGCTACCATGGCTACACCTTC; CDR3: CASRGDRGYHGYTF; D: TRBD1; V: TRBV6-5; size: NA; J: TRBJ1-2
DNA: TGTGCCAGCAGCCAAGAGTGGGGACAGTTGAACACTGAAGCTTTCTTT; CDR3: CASSQEWGQLNTEAFF; D: TRBD1; V: TRBV14; size: NA; J: TRBJ1-1
DNA: TGTGCCAGCACTCAGCGGGAGGGGTTCTACGAGCAGTACTTC; CDR3: CASTQREGFYEQYF; D: TRBD2; V: TRBV27; size: NA; J: TRBJ2-7
DNA: TGTGCCAGCAGCGTGGAGGGACAAGAGACCCAGTACTTC; CDR3: CASSVEGQETQYF; D: NA; V: TRBV9; size: NA; J: TRBJ2-5
DNA: TGTGCCAGCAGCTTATGGAGCGGGGGGTCAGGGTTCAATCAGCCCCAGCATTTT; CDR3: CASSLWSGGSGFNQPQHF; D: NA; V: TRBV7-2; size: NA; J: TRBJ1-5
DNA: TGTGCCAGCTCCGCTACTAGCGGGAGAGACTACGAGCAGTACTTC; CDR3: CASSATSGRDYEQYF; D: TRBD2; V: TRBV3-1/TRBV3-2; size: NA; J: TRBJ2-7
DNA: TGTGCCAGTAGTACGGGGACTAGCGGTTACAATGAGCAGTTCTTC; CDR3: CASSTGTSGYNEQFF; D: TRBD2; V: TRBV19; size: once; J: TRBJ2-1
DNA: TGTGCCATCAGTGAGTCGGCTAGCGGGGTAAATGAGCAGTTCTTC; CDR3: CAISESASGVNEQFF; D: TRBD2; V: TRBV10-3; size: NA; J: TRBJ2-1
DNA: TGTGCCAGCAGCGCCCATGGAGGCTACGAGCAGTACTTC; CDR3: CASSAHGGYEQYF; D: NA; V: TRBV13; size: NA; J: TRBJ2-7
DNA: TGTGCCAGCAGCCCGCCCAGGGGCAACGAGCAGTACTTC; CDR3: CASSPPRGNEQYF; D: NA; V: TRBV5-4; size: NA; J: TRBJ2-7
DNA: TGTGCCAGCAGTGATGTGGGTAACGGCGGAAAACTGTTTTTT; CDR3: CASSDVGNGGKLFF; D: NA; V: TRBV6-1; size: NA; J: TRBJ1-4
DNA: TGCGCCAGCAGGGGGGCAATAGGGGTCACTGAAGCTTTCTTT; CDR3: CASRGAIGVTEAFF; D: NA; V: TRBV5-1; size: NA; J: TRBJ1-1
DNA: TGTGCCAGCAGCTTAGTCCCCTTGGGACAGGCCAGCAATCAGCCCCAGCATTTT; CDR3: CASSLVPLGQASNQPQHF; D: TRBD1; V: TRBV7-2; size: once; J: TRBJ1-5
DNA: TGTGCCAGCAGCCTACAGGGGGTGAGCGGGACCCAGTACTTC; CDR3: CASSLQGVSGTQYF; D: TRBD1; V: TRBV6-5; size: NA; J: TRBJ2-5
DNA: TGTGCCACCAGTGAGACTAGCGGAACCTACAATGAGCAGTTCTTC; CDR3: CATSETSGTYNEQFF; D: TRBD2; V: TRBV24-1; size: NA; J: TRBJ2-1